Reported below is one T cell receptor beta chain. Its antigen is not identified. The data are from a study of CXCR3-negative and CXCR3-positive naive CD8 T cells. Study background: The libraries yielded about 150 million TRB reads, about 1.5 +/- 0.3 million each. Study observations and caveats: Memory CD8+ cells showed much lower diversity, while both naive subsets displayed comparably high diversity. CXCR3-positive naive cells carried more hydrophobic TRB CDR3s than CXCR3-negative naive cells did.

Germline V gene sequence: CDR1 MNHEY, CDR2 SMNVEV (reference sequence). The CDR3 contains 16 residues. Researchers prepared the TRB cDNA libraries using 5' RACE with UMI labels. Following a re-call of the 5' RACE reads, TCRdb has one entry per CDR3 protein and lacks DNA. The sample data list tens of thousands of distinct CDR3 sequences. V and J are TRBV27 and TRBJ2-5; TCRdb selects TRBD1, and the lack of DNA leaves this call unchecked. The material sequenced was naive CXCR3+ CD8+ T cells from blood. Described subset: CD45RO-CCR7+CD27+CD95- naive CD8+ T cells expressing CXCR3 (TNR3+). The TCR was taken from a human donor in good health. Some clones in this sample may be carry-over from other donors' samples. CDR3 protein: CASSLNPTQAGETQYF.